The 20 T cell receptor beta chains below come from one sample, sequenced in a study of T-cell reconstitution after alpha-beta-depleted transplantation in children. Unique molecular identifiers were used in preparing the TCRbeta library. MiXCR, applied by TCRdb to the PCR reads, yields one record per CDR3 protein. This sample has 670,000 or so distinct CDR3 sequences, with roughly 13% found just once. The sample was PBMCs, taken before TCRalphabeta/CD19-depleted stem cell transplant. The receptor set was obtained from a girl aged 2 to 9 with congenital amegakaryocytic thrombocytopenia, due to receive a stem cell transplant.

This clonotype came up a few times. The J gene is TRBJ2-7, the V gene TRBV20-1; 8 positions agree with TRBD1. CDR1 and CDR2 from the germline V gene are DFQATT and SNEGSKA (reference sequence). The CDR3 runs to 14 residues. The ends lost 5 bases at V and 0 bases at J; junction bases unmatched: 6. CDR3 nucleotide sequence: TGCAGTGCTCCTGGGGGACAGGACTCCTACGAGCAGTACTTC. Translated, it gives CSAPGGQDSYEQYF.

The rearrangement joins TRBV20-1 to TRBJ2-7, with D unclear. This CDR3 comprises 12 residues. Deletions cut 6 bases from V and 2 bases from J, with 11 bases between. Per the germline V gene, CDR1 is DFQATT and CDR2 is SNEGSKA (reference sequence). The CDR3 bases are TGCAGTGCCTCACTGGATACCTACGAGCAGTACTTC. This codes for CSASLDTYEQYF.

Ten or more counts support this clonotype. The chain is built from TRBV20-1 and TRBJ2-3; D uncertain. Germline CDR1 reads DFQATT; CDR2 reads SNEGSKA (reference sequence). V dropped 1 base and J dropped 5 bases, with 4 bases sitting between them. The CDR3 spans 11 residues. In DNA, the CDR3 is TGCAGTGCTAGAGTCCGAGATACGCAGTATTTT. Its protein is CSARVRDTQYF.

This clonotype showed up many times. The chain has TRBV7-9 and TRBJ2-5; TRBD2 aligns across 12 bases. The V and J ends lost 6 bases and 4 bases, in that order; junction bases with no gene match: 6. The CDR3 has 15 residues. Germline loops: CDR1 SEHNR, CDR2 FQNEAQ (reference sequence). This CDR3 is CASSNLAGGGETQYF. The CDR3, as DNA: TGTGCCAGCAGTAACCTAGCGGGAGGGGGAGAGACCCAGTACTTC.

This clonotype was seen ten or more times. J is TRBJ1-5 and V is TRBV20-1; D may be TRBD1 (5 bases). There are 15 residues in the CDR3. Germline V lookup: CDR1 DFQATT, CDR2 SNEGSKA (reference sequence). With 6 bases removed from V and 4 bases from J, the gap between germline ends came to 19 bases. CDR3 nucleotide sequence: TGCAGTGCCCGAACCGTCCGGGAGGGGAATCAGCCCCAGCATTTT. It yields the protein CSARTVREGNQPQHF.

This clonotype occurred a few times. The CDR3, as DNA: TGTGCCATCAGTATTTGGACAGGGCTCTCTGGAAACACCATATATTTT. This sequence encodes CAISIWTGLSGNTIYF. J is TRBJ1-3 and V is TRBV10-3; 8 nucleotides align to TRBD1. Germline V lookup: CDR1 ENHRY, CDR2 SYGVKD. The CDR3 sequence is 16 residues long. J lost 0 bases, V lost 5 bases, and 6 bases had no gene match.

The chain employs TRBV6-1 and TRBJ1-3; unclear D gene. V was cut by 8 bases and J by 0 bases, with 11 bases left in between. Germline lookup yields CDR1 MNHNS and CDR2 SASEGT. The CDR3 sequence is 14 residues long. Here the CDR3 DNA reads TGTGCCAGCCGCGCCGCCTCCTCTGGAAACACCATATATTTT. Translation gives CASRAASSGNTIYF.

This clonotype has ten or more counts. The chain carries TRBV6-2 or TRBV6-3 and TRBJ2-7; no firm D call. There are 12 residues in the CDR3. In germline, CDR1 is MNHEY, CDR2 SVGEGT. V lost 5 bases and J 4 bases, leaving 9 bases between the germline ends. Here the CDR3 reads CASSARRYEQYF. CDR3 DNA: TGTGCCAGCAGTGCCCGTAGGTACGAGCAGTACTTC.

This clonotype was observed many times. The chain links TRBV5-1 to TRBJ2-2; a weak D match, TRBD2 (5 bases). Germline V gene sequence: CDR1 SGHRS, CDR2 YFSETQ. The CDR3 sequence is 17 residues long. Between the trimmed V and J ends, which lost 1 base and 3 bases, there was a span of 16 bases. The CDR3 is CASSLNGLHADTGELFF. As DNA, the CDR3 is TGCGCCAGCAGCTTGAACGGACTGCACGCGGACACCGGGGAGCTGTTTTTT.

In its sample, this clonotype was seen many times. The CDR3, as DNA: TGCAGTGCTAGTAAGGGCAGGGGCAGCAATCAGCCCCAGCATTTT. Translated: CSASKGRGSNQPQHF. The V and J genes are TRBV20-1 and TRBJ1-5, with D possibly matching TRBD1 (6 bases). The V gene lost 3 bases and the J gene lost 1 base, with 13 bases spanning the gap. The CDR3 has 15 residues. Germline assignment: CDR1 DFQATT and CDR2 SNEGSKA (reference sequence).

V and J are TRBV27 and TRBJ2-1; possible D gene TRBD2, 6 bases. The germline V gene encodes CDR1 MNHEY and CDR2 SMNVEV (reference sequence). V dropped 1 base and J dropped 5 bases, with 12 bases sitting between them. The CDR3 runs to 15 residues. CDR3 coding DNA: TGTGCCAGCAGTTTATGGGGACTCTCGAACAATGAGCAGTTCTTC. It is translated as CASSLWGLSNNEQFF.

This clonotype occurred many times. V and J are TRBV30 and TRBJ2-3; tentatively, D is TRBD1 or TRBD2 (5 bases each). This CDR3 is 13 amino acids long. The germline V gene encodes CDR1 GTSNPN and CDR2 SVGIG (reference sequence). The CDR3 bases are TGTGGAGGGACGATCTCTACCCCAGATACGCAGTATTTT. Its translation: CGGTISTPDTQYF.

This clonotype was seen repeatedly, ten times or more. V gene TRBV5-1 combines with J gene TRBJ2-1, with D uncertain. Germline values: CDR1 SGHRS, CDR2 YFSETQ. Trimming removed 0 bases at V and 3 bases at J, with 13 bases between. This CDR3 contains 16 residues. The CDR3 spells CASSLDGALLYNEQFF. The CDR3 DNA reads TGCGCCAGCAGCTTGGACGGAGCCCTGCTCTACAATGAGCAGTTCTTC. The full variable domain, rest sourced from reference TRBV5-1 and TRBJ2-1, is KAGVTQTPRYLIKTRGQQVTLSCSPISGHRSVSWYQQTPGQGLQFLFEYFSETQRNKGNFPGRFSGRQFSNSRSEMNVSTLELGDSALYLCASSLDGALLYNEQFFGPGTRLTVL.

This clonotype has at least ten counts. The J gene is TRBJ1-1, the V gene TRBV29-1; perhaps TRBD1 as D (6 bases). V dropped 8 bases and J dropped 2 bases, with 18 bases sitting between them. The CDR3 extends over 14 amino acids. Germline CDR1 reads SQVTM; CDR2 reads ANQGSEA. CDR3 loop: CSFTGTGYNTEAFF. DNA for the CDR3: TGCAGCTTCACCGGAACAGGGTATAACACTGAAGCTTTCTTT.

Note on this clonotype: One junction end does not reproduce the germline sequence, and a read error may be involved. CDR3 sequence: CAISLASVSYNEQFF. The CDR3 DNA follows: TGTGCCATCAGCTTAGCGTCGGTCTCCTACAATGAGCAGTTCTTC. This sequence joins TRBV7-6 and TRBJ2-1; tentative D call: TRBD2 (5 bases). In germline, CDR1 is SGHVS, CDR2 FNYEAQ. This CDR3 comprises 15 residues.

V usage is TRBV5-6 and J usage is TRBJ2-2, with 8 bases fitting TRBD1. The CDR3 covers 16 residues. The germline CDR1 and CDR2 sequences are SGHDT and YYEEEE. Trimming at V came to 3 bases and at J to 7 bases, leaving 11 bases not matched to a gene. DNA of the CDR3: TGTGCCAGCAGCTCATGGACAGGGAATAGGATCGGGGAGCTGTTTTTT. Translating gives CASSSWTGNRIGELFF. Together with reference TRBV5-6 and TRBJ2-2, the CDR3 gives the full variable domain: DAGVTQSPTHLIKTRGQQVTLRCSPKSGHDTVSWYQQALGQGPQFIFQYYEEEERQRGNFPDRFSGHQFPNYSSELNVNALLLGDSALYLCASSSWTGNRIGELFFGEGSRLTVL.

This rearrangement joins TRBV7-2 to TRBJ2-5; perhaps TRBD2 as D (6 bases). V was pared by 4 bases and J by 5 bases, with 17 bases between. The V gene's germline CDR1 is SGHTA and CDR2 FQGNSA. The CDR3 loop spans 15 amino acids. DNA for the CDR3: TGTGCCAGCAGCTCGATAGCGGATTACACGGAGACCCAGTACTTC. Translating gives CASSSIADYTETQYF.

This chain links TRBV4-1 with TRBJ2-1; the D gene is possibly TRBD1 (5 bases). Germline CDR1 MGHRA, CDR2 YSYEKL. The length of the CDR3 is 12 residues. V was clipped by 6 bases and J by 8 bases, with 11 bases between them. DNA of the CDR3: TGCGCCAGCAGGGGGCAAAGGGATGAGCAGTTCTTC. Its translation is CASRGQRDEQFF.

This clonotype was detected many times. CDR3 in amino acids: CASSPTYNEQFF. CDR3 DNA sequence: TGTGCCAGCAGCCCGACTTACAATGAGCAGTTCTTC. The rearrangement joins TRBV3-1 to TRBJ2-1; D gene unclear. CDR1 LGHDT and CDR2 YNNKEL come from the germline V gene (reference sequence). V lost 4 bases to trimming and J lost 4 bases, with 5 bases between them. The CDR3 is made up of 12 amino acids.

This rearrangement joins TRBV20-1 to TRBJ1-1, with D hard to call. Germline V gene data show CDR1 as DFQATT and CDR2 as SNEGSKA (reference sequence). V was trimmed by 0 bases and J by 3 bases, leaving 5 bases between them. The length of the CDR3 is 12 residues. The CDR3 region has the DNA TGCAGTGCTAGAGATTGGTACACTGAAGCTTTCTTT. Residues: CSARDWYTEAFF.